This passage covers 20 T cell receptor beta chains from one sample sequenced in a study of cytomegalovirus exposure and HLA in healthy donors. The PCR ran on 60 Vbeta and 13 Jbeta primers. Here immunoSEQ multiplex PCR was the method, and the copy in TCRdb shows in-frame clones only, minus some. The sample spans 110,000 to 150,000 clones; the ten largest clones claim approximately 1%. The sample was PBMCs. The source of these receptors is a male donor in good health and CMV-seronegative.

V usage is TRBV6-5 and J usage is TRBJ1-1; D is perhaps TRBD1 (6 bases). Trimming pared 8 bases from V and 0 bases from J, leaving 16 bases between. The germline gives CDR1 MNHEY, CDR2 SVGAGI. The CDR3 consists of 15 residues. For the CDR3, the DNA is TGTGCCAGCTTCCTCAACAGGGCGATGAACACTGAAGCTTTCTTT. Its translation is CASFLNRAMNTEAFF.

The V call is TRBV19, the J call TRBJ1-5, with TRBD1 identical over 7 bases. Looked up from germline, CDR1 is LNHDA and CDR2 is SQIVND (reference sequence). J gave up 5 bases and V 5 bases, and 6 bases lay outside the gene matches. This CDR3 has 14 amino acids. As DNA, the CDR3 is TGTGCCAGTAGTTCTCGGGACAGTTATCAGCCCCAGCATTTT. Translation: CASSSRDSYQPQHF. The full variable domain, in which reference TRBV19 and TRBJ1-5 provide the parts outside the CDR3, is DGGITQSPKYLFRKEGQNVTLSCEQNLNHDAMYWYRQDPGQGLRLIYYSQIVNDFQKGDIAEGYSVSREKKESFPLTVTSAQKNPTAFYLCASSSRDSYQPQHFGDGTRLSIL.

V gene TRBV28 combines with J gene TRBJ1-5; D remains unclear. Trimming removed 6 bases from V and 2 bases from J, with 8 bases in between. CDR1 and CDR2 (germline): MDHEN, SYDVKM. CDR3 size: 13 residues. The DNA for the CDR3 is TGTGCCAGCAGGACCGGGGGCAATCAGCCCCAGCATTTT. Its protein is CASRTGGNQPQHF.

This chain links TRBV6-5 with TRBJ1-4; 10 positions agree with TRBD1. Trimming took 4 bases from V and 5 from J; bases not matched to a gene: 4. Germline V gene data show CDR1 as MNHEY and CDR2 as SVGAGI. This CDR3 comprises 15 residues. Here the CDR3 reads CASSFRTGGNEKLFF. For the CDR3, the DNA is TGTGCCAGCAGTTTCAGGACAGGGGGGAATGAAAAACTGTTTTTT.

For the CDR3, the DNA is TGCAGCGTTGAAGAACGGAACTATGGCTACACCTTC. It specifies CSVEERNYGYTF. The rearrangement links TRBV29-1 to TRBJ1-2, with D hard to call. This CDR3 has 12 amino acids. The germline gives CDR1 SQVTM, CDR2 ANQGSEA. The V end lost 0 bases, the J end lost 2 bases, and 4 bases lay between the germline ends. Full variable domain (outside the CDR3, taken from reference TRBV29-1 and TRBJ1-2): SAVISQKPSRDICQRGTSLTIQCQVDSQVTMMFWYRQQPGQSLTLIATANQGSEATYESGFVIDKFPISRPNLTFSTLTVSNMSPEDSSIYLCSVEERNYGYTFGSGTRLTVV.

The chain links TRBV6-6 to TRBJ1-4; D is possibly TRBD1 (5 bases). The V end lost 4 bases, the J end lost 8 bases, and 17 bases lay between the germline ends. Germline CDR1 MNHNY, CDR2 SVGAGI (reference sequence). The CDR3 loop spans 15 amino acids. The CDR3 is CASSFDSQLREKLFF. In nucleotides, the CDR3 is TGTGCCAGCAGTTTCGACAGCCAATTGAGGGAAAAACTGTTTTTT.

The chain's CDR3 is CASSLTTGAGELFF. DNA of the CDR3: TGTGCCAGCAGCTTAACGACAGGGGCCGGGGAGCTGTTTTTT. V and J are TRBV7-3 and TRBJ2-2, with TRBD1 matching over 8 bases. Germline CDR1 SGHTA, CDR2 FQGTGA. V lost 0 bases and J lost 6; bases outside the gene matches: 0. CDR3 length equals 14 residues.

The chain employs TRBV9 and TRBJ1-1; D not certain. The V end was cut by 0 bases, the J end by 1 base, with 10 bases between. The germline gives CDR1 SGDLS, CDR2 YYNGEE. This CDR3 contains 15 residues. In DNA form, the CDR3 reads TGTGCCAGCAGCGTAGGTCTGCGAAGGAACACTGAAGCTTTCTTT. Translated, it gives CASSVGLRRNTEAFF.

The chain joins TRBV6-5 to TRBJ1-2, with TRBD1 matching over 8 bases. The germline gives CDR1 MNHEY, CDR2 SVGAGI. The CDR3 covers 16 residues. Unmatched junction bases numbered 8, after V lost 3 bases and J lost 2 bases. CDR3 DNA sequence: TGTGCCAGCAGTTATTCCTTGGCAGGGGGCAACTATGGCTACACCTTC. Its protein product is CASSYSLAGGNYGYTF.

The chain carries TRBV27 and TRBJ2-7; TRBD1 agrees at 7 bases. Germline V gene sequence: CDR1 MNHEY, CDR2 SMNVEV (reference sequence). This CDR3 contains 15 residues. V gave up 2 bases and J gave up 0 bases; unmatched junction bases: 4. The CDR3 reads CASSLTGTASYEQYF. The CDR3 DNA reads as TGTGCCAGCAGTTTAACCGGGACAGCCTCCTACGAGCAGTACTTC.

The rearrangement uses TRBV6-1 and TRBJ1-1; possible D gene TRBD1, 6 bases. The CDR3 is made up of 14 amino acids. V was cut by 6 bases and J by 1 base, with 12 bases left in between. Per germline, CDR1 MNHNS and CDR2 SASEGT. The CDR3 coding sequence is TGTGCCAGCAGCTCGGACAGTTGGAACACTGAAGCTTTCTTT. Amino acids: CASSSDSWNTEAFF.

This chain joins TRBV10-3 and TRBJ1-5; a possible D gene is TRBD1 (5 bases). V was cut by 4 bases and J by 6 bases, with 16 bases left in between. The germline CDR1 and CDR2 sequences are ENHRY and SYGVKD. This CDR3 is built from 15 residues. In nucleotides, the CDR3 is TGTGCCATCAGTGCGACAGCTCCCAGGGTTCAGCCCCAGCATTTT. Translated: CAISATAPRVQPQHF.

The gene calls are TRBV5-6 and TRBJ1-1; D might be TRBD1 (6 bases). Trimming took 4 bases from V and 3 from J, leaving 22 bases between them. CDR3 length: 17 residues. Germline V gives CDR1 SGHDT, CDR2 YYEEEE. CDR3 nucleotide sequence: TGTGCCAGCAGCCCCTGGACAGTGGGCGTTTTGCACACTGAAGCTTTCTTT. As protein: CASSPWTVGVLHTEAFF.

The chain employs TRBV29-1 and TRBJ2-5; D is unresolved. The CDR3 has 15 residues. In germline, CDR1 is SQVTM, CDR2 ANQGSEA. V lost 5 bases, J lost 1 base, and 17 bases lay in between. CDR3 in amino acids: CSVNIAGPLQETQYF. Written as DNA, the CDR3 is TGCAGCGTTAATATCGCAGGCCCCCTCCAAGAGACCCAGTACTTC.

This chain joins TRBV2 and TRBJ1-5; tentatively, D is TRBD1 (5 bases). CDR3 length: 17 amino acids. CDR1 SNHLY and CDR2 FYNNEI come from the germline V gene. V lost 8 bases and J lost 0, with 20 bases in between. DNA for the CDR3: TGTGCCAGCCATCCCGACAGTAATAGTTATAGCAATCAGCCCCAGCATTTT. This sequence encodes CASHPDSNSYSNQPQHF.

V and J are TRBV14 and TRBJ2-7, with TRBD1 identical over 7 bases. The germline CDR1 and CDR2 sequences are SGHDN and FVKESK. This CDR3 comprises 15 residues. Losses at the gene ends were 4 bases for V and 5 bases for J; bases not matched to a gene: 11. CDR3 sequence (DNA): TGTGCCAGCAGCCCGGACAGGCCTCTGCGGGACGAGCAGTACTTC. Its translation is CASSPDRPLRDEQYF.

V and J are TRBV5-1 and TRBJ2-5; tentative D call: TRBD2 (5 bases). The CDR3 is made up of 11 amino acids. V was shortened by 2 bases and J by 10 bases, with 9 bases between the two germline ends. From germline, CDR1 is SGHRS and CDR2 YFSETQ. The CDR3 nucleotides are TGCGCCAGCAGCTTCCGGGAAAACCAGTACTTC. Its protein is CASSFRENQYF.

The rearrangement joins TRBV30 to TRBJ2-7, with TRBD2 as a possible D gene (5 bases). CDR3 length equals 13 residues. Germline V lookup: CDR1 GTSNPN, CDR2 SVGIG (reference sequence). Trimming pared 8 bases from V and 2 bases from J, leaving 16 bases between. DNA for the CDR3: TGTGCCACCCGGCGGAGCGGAACCTACGAGCAGTACTTC. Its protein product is CATRRSGTYEQYF.

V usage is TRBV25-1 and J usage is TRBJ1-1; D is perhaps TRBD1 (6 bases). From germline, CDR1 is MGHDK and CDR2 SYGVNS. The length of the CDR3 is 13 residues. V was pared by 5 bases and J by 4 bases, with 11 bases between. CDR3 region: CASSYRDGTEAFF. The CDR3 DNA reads TGTGCCAGCAGTTACAGGGACGGCACTGAAGCTTTCTTT.

CDR3: CSVEWATGLNTEAFF. The CDR3 DNA sequence: TGCAGCGTTGAATGGGCGACAGGGTTGAACACTGAAGCTTTCTTT. The V and J genes are TRBV29-1 and TRBJ1-1, with TRBD1 identical over 7 bases. CDR3 length: 15 amino acids. The V and J ends lost 2 bases and 0 bases, in that order; junction bases with no gene match: 6. The germline V gene has CDR1 SQVTM and CDR2 ANQGSEA.